These 7 T cell receptor beta chains were sequenced from one sample in a study of blood T cell repertoires in COVID-19. Profiled with immunoSEQ multiplex PCR; TCRdb holds only in-frame clones, not every one. Among 350,000 to 450,000 clones, nearly 90% were seen once, and the ten largest hold 1.4% to 1.5%. Sequenced material: PBMCs or T cells enriched from blood (not recorded which). The receptors stem from a woman aged 18-29 years who had been exposed to COVID-19.

V is TRBV5-6 and J is TRBJ1-1; 8 bases match TRBD1. Per the germline V gene, CDR1 is SGHDT and CDR2 is YYEEEE. V shed 4 bases and J 5 bases; nucleotides not matched to a gene: 4. The CDR3 loop spans 13 amino acids. CDR3 bases: TGTGCCAGCAGCAGGACAGGGTTGACTGAAGCTTTCTTT. Residues: CASSRTGLTEAFF.

This clone was seen only once. The genes are TRBV11-2 and TRBJ2-3; 9 bases align to TRBD1. Germline trimming cut 10 bases from V and 10 bases from J; bases unmatched to any gene: 21. The CDR3 runs 16 residues. Germline assignment: CDR1 SGHAT and CDR2 FQNNGV. CDR3 bases: TGTGCCACCTCAGGACGCACTGGACAGGGGACCGTATCGCAGTATTTT. Its protein is CATSGRTGQGTVSQYF. Using reference TRBV11-2 and TRBJ2-3 for the parts outside the CDR3, the full variable domain is EAGVAQSPRYKIIEKRQSVAFWCNPISGHATLYWYQQILGQGPKLLIQFQNNGVVDDSQLPKDRFSAERLKGVDSTLKIQPAKLEDSAVYLCATSGRTGQGTVSQYFGPGTRLTVL.

The genes are TRBV5-1 and TRBJ2-7, with D maybe TRBD1 (6 bases). Germline-derived CDR1 and CDR2 are SGHRS and YFSETQ. The CDR3 extends over 14 amino acids. Trimming shortened V by 0 bases and J by 0 bases, and 7 bases separated the two germline ends. The CDR3 sequence is CASSLEQGSYEQYF. The CDR3 region has the DNA TGCGCCAGCAGCTTGGAACAGGGCTCCTACGAGCAGTACTTC.

This clone came up a few times. J is TRBJ1-6 and V is TRBV18; D is unresolved. The CDR3 totals 16 residues. Per the germline V gene, CDR1 is KGHSH and CDR2 is LQKENI. V gave up 1 base and J gave up 4 bases, with 11 bases separating them. CDR3 amino acids: CASSPRGSGYNSPLHF. CDR3 DNA: TGTGCCAGCTCACCACGAGGGTCAGGTTATAATTCACCCCTCCACTTT.

The chain carries TRBV12-3 or TRBV12-4 and TRBJ2-7; 9 nucleotides match TRBD1. Trimming removed 6 bases from V and 7 bases from J; junction bases left unmatched: 7. The CDR3 has 13 residues. CDR3: CASRRDRVREQYF. DNA for the CDR3: TGTGCCAGCAGACGGGACAGGGTAAGGGAGCAGTACTTC.

This clone appeared once. The rearrangement links TRBV5-1 to TRBJ2-7; D possibly corresponds to TRBD2 (6 bases). Germline CDR1 is SGHRS and CDR2 is YFSETQ. V lost 0 bases, J lost 4 bases, and 11 bases lay in between. The CDR3 runs to 14 residues. CDR3 sequence reads: CASSLDPGAYEQYF. CDR3 DNA sequence: TGCGCCAGCAGCTTGGATCCGGGAGCGTACGAGCAGTACTTC.

Turning to this clone: An end of the junction does not agree with germline; a read error may underlie this. The chain carries TRBV6-5 and TRBJ2-1; tentatively, D is TRBD2 (6 bases). CDR1 is MNHEY and CDR2 is SVGAGI in the germline V gene. The CDR3 spans 11 residues. This chain's CDR3 is CASSYPGRTVF. CDR3 nucleotides: TGTGCCAGCAGTTATCCCGGGAGAACGGTCTTC.